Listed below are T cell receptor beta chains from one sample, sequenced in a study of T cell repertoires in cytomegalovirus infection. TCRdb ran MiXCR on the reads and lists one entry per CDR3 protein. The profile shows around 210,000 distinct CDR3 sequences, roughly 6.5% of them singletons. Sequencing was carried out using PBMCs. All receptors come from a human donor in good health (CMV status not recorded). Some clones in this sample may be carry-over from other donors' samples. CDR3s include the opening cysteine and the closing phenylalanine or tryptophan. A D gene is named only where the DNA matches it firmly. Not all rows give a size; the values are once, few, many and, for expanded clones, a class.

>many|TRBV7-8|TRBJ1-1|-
TGTGCCAGCAGCTTAGGACTCCGGGTCGACACTGAAGCTTTCTTT
CASSLGLRVDTEAFF
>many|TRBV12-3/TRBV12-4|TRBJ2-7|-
TGTGCCAGCAGTTCCCCGGCGGACAGCTACTACGAGCAGTACTTC
CASSSPADSYYEQYF
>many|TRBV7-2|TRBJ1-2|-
TGTGCCAGCAGCCCCGCGACAGGCGCAGGAAGCTACACCTTC
CASSPATGAGSYTF
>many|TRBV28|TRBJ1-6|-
TGTGCCAGCAGTTTACCGAATAATTCACCCCTCCACTTT
CASSLPNNSPLHF
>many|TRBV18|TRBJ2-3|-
TGTGCCAGCTCTGGACTTCAGGGAAGGACAGATACGCAGTATTTT
CASSGLQGRTDTQYF
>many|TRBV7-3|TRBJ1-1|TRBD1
TGTGCCAGCAGCCCACGGACAGGGTACACTGAAGCTTTCTTT
CASSPRTGYTEAFF
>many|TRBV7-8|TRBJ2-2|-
TGTGCCAGCAGCTTCCGGGACCCACTAGACCCCGGGGAGCTGTTTTTT
CASSFRDPLDPGELFF
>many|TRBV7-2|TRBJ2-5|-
TGTGCCAGCAGCGTTGGGACGATACAAGAGACCCAGTACTTC
CASSVGTIQETQYF
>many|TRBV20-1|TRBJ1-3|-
TGCAGTGCTGACCAAGGTGGAGCAGCTGGAAACACCATATATTTT
CSADQGGAAGNTIYF
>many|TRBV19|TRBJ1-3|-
TGTGCCAGTAGTATTGGGGACTCTGGAAACACCATATATTTT
CASSIGDSGNTIYF
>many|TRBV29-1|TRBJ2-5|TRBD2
TGCAGCGTTGCACTAGCGGTATTTGAGACCCAGTACTTC
CSVALAVFETQYF
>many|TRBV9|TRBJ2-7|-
TGTGCCAGCAGCGCTTCTATCGGACAGCCCTACGAGCAGTACTTC
CASSASIGQPYEQYF
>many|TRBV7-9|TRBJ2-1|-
TGTGCCAGCAGCCCTCAGAACCACAATGAGCAGTTCTTC
CASSPQNHNEQFF
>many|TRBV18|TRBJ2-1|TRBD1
TGTGCCAGCTCACCGGGACAGGGTACCGTGGGGCAGTTCTTC
CASSPGQGTVGQFF
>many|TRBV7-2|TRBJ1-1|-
TGTGCCAGCAGCTTAGAGTTCACTGAAGCTTTCTTT
CASSLEFTEAFF
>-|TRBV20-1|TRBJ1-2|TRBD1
TGCAGTGCTAGCAAGGGGCAGGGGGCGTTTGGCTACACCTTC
CSASKGQGAFGYTF
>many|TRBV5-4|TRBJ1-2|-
TGTGCCAGCAGCTTGGGCAAGAACCGAGATGGCTACACCTTC
CASSLGKNRDGYTF
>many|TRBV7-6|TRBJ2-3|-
TGTGCCAGCAGCGCCGGGGGGCCAGATACGCAGTATTTT
CASSAGGPDTQYF
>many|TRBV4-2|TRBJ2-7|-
TGTGCCAGCAGCCAAGATCACAGGTACTACGAGCAGTACTTC
CASSQDHRYYEQYF
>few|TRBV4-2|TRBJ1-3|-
TGTGCCAGCAGCCCAGACCTAGACAGTAGAAACACCATATATTTT
CASSPDLDSRNTIYF
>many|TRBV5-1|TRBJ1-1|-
TGTGCCAGCAGCTTAGAAGGGAACACTGAAGCTTTCTTT
CASSLEGNTEAFF
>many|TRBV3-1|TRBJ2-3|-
TGTGCCAGCAGCCAAGCCACAGATACGCAGTATTTT
CASSQATDTQYF
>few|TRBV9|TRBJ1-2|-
TGTGCCAGCAGCTCCCGACAGGACGGGGTATGGGGCTACACCTTC
CASSSRQDGVWGYTF
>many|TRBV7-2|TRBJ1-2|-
TGTGCCAGCAGCCTCGCTTCAGGGGAAGGCTACATCTTC
CASSLASGEGYIF
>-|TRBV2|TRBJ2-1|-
TGTGCCAGCAGTGAGGGGCCCCTACCCTACAATGAGCAGTTCTTC
CASSEGPLPYNEQFF
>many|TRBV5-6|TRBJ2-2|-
TGTGCCAGCAGCTGGGGAGCTCCGAGGAAAACGAACACCGGGGAGCTGTTTTTT
CASSWGAPRKTNTGELFF
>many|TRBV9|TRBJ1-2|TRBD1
TGTGCCAGCAGCTATTCTCGGGACAGGGGAGGTGGCTACACCTTC
CASSYSRDRGGGYTF
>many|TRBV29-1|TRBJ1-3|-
TGCAGCGTCGGGACCCTGGTCGGGGACACCATATATTTT
CSVGTLVGDTIYF
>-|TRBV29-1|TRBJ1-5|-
TGCAGCGTTGCCACGAATAGCAATCAGCCCCAGCATTTT
CSVATNSNQPQHF
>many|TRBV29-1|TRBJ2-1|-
TGCAGCGTTGATATTAGGAGGGGGCGCGGGAATGAGCAGTTCTTC
CSVDIRRGRGNEQFF
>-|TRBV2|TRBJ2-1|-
TGTGCTATAGAGAGCTCCTACAATGAGCAGTTCTTC
CAIESSYNEQFF
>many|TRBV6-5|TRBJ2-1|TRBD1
TGTGCCAGCAGCCCGGGACAGGGGGCGAATGAGCAGTTCTTC
CASSPGQGANEQFF